These 9 T cell receptor beta chains were all obtained from the same sample, sequenced in a study of T cells after yellow fever vaccination. From the 5' RACE reads, TCRdb called clonotypes with MiXCR, one entry per CDR3 protein. The sample has 250,000 to 400,000 distinct CDR3 sequences; about 4% are singletons. The input for sequencing was PBMCs, taken 5 days after the yellow fever booster vaccination. These receptors originate from a man aged 18 to 35 who received the YFV17D yellow fever vaccine.

This clonotype was observed many times. The genes are TRBV7-2 and TRBJ1-2; 9 nucleotides agree with TRBD1. The CDR3 length is 15 residues. Germline loops: CDR1 SGHTA, CDR2 FQGNSA. With V trimmed by 5 bases and J by 8 bases, 12 bases remained unmatched. As DNA, the CDR3 is TGTGCCAGCAGCCCTACAGGGGGCGCAATCACAGGCTACACCTTC. It is translated as CASSPTGGAITGYTF. Using reference TRBV7-2 and TRBJ1-2 for the parts outside the CDR3, the full variable domain is GAGVSQSPSNKVTEKGKDVELRCDPISGHTALYWYRQSLGQGLEFLIYFQGNSAPDKSGLPSDRFSAERTGGSVSTLTIQRTQQEDSAVYLCASSPTGGAITGYTFGSGTRLTVV.

This chain links TRBV4-3 with TRBJ2-7; D is undetermined. Germline V lookup: CDR1 LGHNA, CDR2 YSLEER. This CDR3 contains 15 residues. The V end lost 3 bases, the J end lost 3 bases, and 15 bases lay between the germline ends. DNA of the CDR3: TGCGCCAGCAGCCAGGGAAAAGGGCCTAACTACGAGCAGTACTTC. Translated: CASSQGKGPNYEQYF.

This clonotype was seen only a few times. This chain uses TRBV7-9 with TRBJ1-1; the match to TRBD1 covers 10 bases. J was trimmed by 5 bases and V by 4 bases; bases with no gene match: 4. The CDR3 runs to 14 residues. The germline V gene encodes CDR1 SEHNR and CDR2 FQNEAQ (reference sequence). For the CDR3, the DNA is TGTGCCAGCAGCTCGGGACAGGGGCAAACTGAAGCTTTCTTT. Protein product: CASSSGQGQTEAFF. The whole variable domain, filled in from reference TRBV7-9 and TRBJ1-1, reads DTGVSQNPRHKITKRGQNVTFRCDPISEHNRLYWYRQTLGQGPEFLTYFQNEAQLEKSRLLSDRFSAERPKGSFSTLEIQRTEQGDSAMYLCASSSGQGQTEAFFGQGTRLTVV.

The rearrangement joins TRBV10-3 to TRBJ1-1; D not resolved. V lost 6 bases and J 4 bases, leaving 12 bases between the germline ends. The CDR3 consists of 13 residues. CDR1 and CDR2 from the germline V gene are ENHRY and SYGVKD. The CDR3, as DNA: TGTGCCATCAGCCCGCGGGAGGGCACTGAAGCTTTCTTT. Protein: CAISPREGTEAFF.

This clonotype was counted a few times. This sequence joins TRBV4-1 and TRBJ1-1; 7 bases agree with TRBD1. The V gene end was trimmed by 3 bases and the J gene end by 7 bases; junction bases not matched to a gene: 8. The CDR3 runs 14 residues. Germline lookup yields CDR1 MGHRA and CDR2 YSYEKL. This CDR3 is CASSQTGTAREAFF. CDR3 coding DNA: TGCGCCAGCAGCCAGACCGGGACAGCCCGTGAAGCTTTCTTT.

This clonotype was counted a few times. The V and J genes are TRBV3-1 and TRBJ2-5, with 8 bases matching TRBD1. The CDR3 spans 15 residues. Looked up from germline, CDR1 is LGHDT and CDR2 is YNNKEL (reference sequence). V dropped 5 bases and J dropped 1; count of bases not matched to a gene: 6. Here the CDR3 DNA reads TGTGCCAGCAGCTCCCTAGGACAGGGCCAAGAGACCCAGTACTTC. This gives the protein CASSSLGQGQETQYF.

This clonotype was picked up a small number of times. This rearrangement joins TRBV5-1 to TRBJ1-2; D might be TRBD1 (6 bases). This CDR3 has 16 amino acids. Per the germline V gene, CDR1 is SGHRS and CDR2 is YFSETQ. V lost 3 bases and J lost 3, with 18 bases in between. This chain's CDR3 is CASSSGVSEIDYGYTF. CDR3 DNA: TGCGCCAGCAGCTCAGGGGTTAGCGAAATTGACTATGGCTACACCTTC. Filled out from reference TRBV5-1 and TRBJ1-2, the complete variable domain reads KAGVTQTPRYLIKTRGQQVTLSCSPISGHRSVSWYQQTPGQGLQFLFEYFSETQRNKGNFPGRFSGRQFSNSRSEMNVSTLELGDSALYLCASSSGVSEIDYGYTFGSGTRLTVV.

This clonotype was seen more than once but under ten times. The chain recombines TRBV7-9 with TRBJ1-1; D may be TRBD1 (5 bases). This CDR3 has 18 residues. Trimming left V 5 bases short and J 3 bases short, with 25 bases between. CDR1 is SEHNR, CDR2 FQNEAQ, per germline (reference sequence). CDR3: CASSPRALVRTSDTEAFF. The CDR3 nucleotides are TGTGCCAGCAGCCCCAGGGCCCTCGTTCGGACCTCTGACACTGAAGCTTTCTTT.

This clonotype occurred a few times. The chain joins TRBV14 to TRBJ2-7; TRBD2 matches at 7 bases. The ends lost 2 bases at V and 9 bases at J; junction bases unmatched: 10. Germline CDR1 SGHDN, CDR2 FVKESK. The CDR3 totals 14 residues. The CDR3 DNA sequence: TGTGCCAGCAGCCAATTGGGGGAGGGCCCGATGCAGTACTTC. This encodes CASSQLGEGPMQYF. The full variable domain, with the rest looked up from reference TRBV14 and TRBJ2-7, is EAGVTQFPSHSVIEKGQTVTLRCDPISGHDNLYWYRRVMGKEIKFLLHFVKESKQDESGMPNNRFLAERTGGTYSTLKVQPAELEDSGVYFCASSQLGEGPMQYFGPGTRLTVT.